This TCR beta chain came from a study of tumor-infiltrating lymphocytes in primary liver carcinoma. This clonotype was recorded at least ten times. The researchers obtained blood RNA from unsorted whole blood and also extracted germline DNA. The CDR3 is 15 amino acids. The V and J ends lost 6 bases and 7 bases, in that order; junction bases with no gene match: 13. The germline CDR1 and CDR2 sequences are MNHEY and SVGAGI. TCR beta cDNA came from approximately 540 ng total RNA, primed with a constant-region primer. Modified slightly, ARM-PCR produced TCR beta libraries over three nested multiplex PCR rounds. The first two PCR rounds used TRBV1-TRBV30 forward primers with a C-beta reverse primer, 9 to 10 cycles each. Using its own MiXCR run on the multiplex PCR reads, TCRdb lists one record per CDR3 protein. The table has around 330,000 distinct CDR3 sequences, roughly 60% seen once.

The rearrangement uses TRBV6-5 and TRBJ2-7, with 9 nucleotides matching TRBD1. Source material: peripheral blood. The clonotype originates from a man aged 40-49 years with primary liver carcinoma and hepatitis B virus infection. In nucleotides, the CDR3 is TGTGCCAGCAGGACCGCCGGGACAGGGTCTAAAGAGCAGTACTTC. It is translated as CASRTAGTGSKEQYF.